Detailed here is one T cell receptor (beta chain). Its cognate antigen is unknown. This sample is part of a study of T cell responses to AZD1222 COVID-19 vaccine. General observations from the study: Only a handful of AZD1222 recipients, more than 5 in all, had baseline seropositivity. Donors were chiefly white British, with a greater number of females, and clonal diversity was perhaps underestimated. All repertoire sampling was performed exclusively after the peak T cell response.

The table came from immunoSEQ multiplex PCR; TCRdb's copy has only in-frame clones and leaves some out. This table has some 180,000 clones, roughly 89% appearing once. The source of this sequence is an adult who received the AZD1222 COVID-19 vaccine. Sequenced material: peripheral blood, taken 28 days after the second AZD1222 dose.

CDR3 region: CASSWDSDYGYTF. In nucleotides, the CDR3 is TGTGCCAGCAGTTGGGACAGCGACTATGGCTACACCTTC. The gene calls are TRBV6-5 and TRBJ1-2; 7 bases are shared with TRBD1. Germline loops: CDR1 MNHEY, CDR2 SVGAGI. The CDR3 totals 13 residues. The junction had 2 bases not matched to a gene; V was cut back by 4 bases and J by 3 bases.